Given below is one T cell receptor (beta chain) in context. Its antigen has not been determined. No quality values exist for individual bases; no much larger clone is one base distant. Other nucleotide sequences from this sample produce the same CDR3. The source of the sample is a study of shared clonotypes between healthy human individuals (dated by TCRdb to about 2020). Some background on the complete study: Three men and two women, aged 18 to 49 years, made up the cohort. For each donor, CD4 naive and CD4 memory were each given three plates, CD8 naive was given two plates, and CD8 memory was given one plate. To estimate repertoire size and how much clonotypes are shared between individuals, the study performed deep sequencing of blood TCR repertoires from a handful of healthy adults. To increase sequencing depth and limit assay-specific biases, TCR repertoire library preparation and sequencing were carried out by different laboratories using diverse techniques. Per donor, leukapheresis produced somewhere between about 0.8 and 9.5 billion PBMCs.

Using the deep immunoSEQ assay, TCR CDR3 regions were amplified from genomic DNA by multiplex PCR. For each cell subset, the extracted genomic DNA was distributed evenly across all wells of several immunoSEQ 96-well plates, and each plate served as one replicate. Each replicate PCR for sorted subsets received around 210 ng genomic DNA, equal to 30,000 or so T cell genomes. Purified libraries were quantified with a Qubit 3.0 fluorometer, sized on a Bioanalyzer 2100, and re-quantified with the KAPA Library Quantification kit. Each immunoSEQ 96-well plate was sequenced on its own single-read 150-cycle Illumina NextSeq 550 flow cell. In the authors' own workflow: The immunoSEQ output contained only junctional sequences without quality scores, so filtering could not match that applied to full-length reads. Sequences were annotated with PyIR, a Python wrapper for IgBLAST v1.9, using IMGT germline references to assign V/J genes and CDR3. Reads were filtered out if the reads had weak V/J assignments (E-value above 1e-6), no CDR3, stop codons, out-of-frame junctions, or ambiguous translated residues. V3J clonotypes were defined as sequences sharing the same inferred V gene, J gene, and CDR3 amino acid sequence. The percentage overlap between two repertoires was calculated by dividing the number of shared unique clonotypes by the size of the smaller repertoire. Three approaches were used to assess repertoire richness: RTK rarefaction, the Chao1 estimator, and Recon v2.1 estimates of unobserved clonotypes. OLGA was used to compute generation probabilities for all TCRbeta clonotypes that the gDNA method yielded from a handful of donors. Held by TCRdb, this immuneACCESS table contains in-frame sequences only and omits some clones. Under half of the omission traces to an unresolved V gene where checked; the cause of the rest is unknown. Clonal size and the V and J genes are those of that table, whereas D and trimming came from the DNA. The sample includes approximately 2.5 million clones, with around 94% observed a single time. Of the sample, roughly 0.14% falls within the top ten clones.

CDR1 and CDR2 are drawn from the germline V gene (reference sequence): DFQATT, SNEGSKA. V and J are truncated by 5 bases and 5 bases respectively, leaving an intervening sequence of 9 bases. The CDR3 holds 11 amino acids from the cysteine to the phenylalanine. Only the CDR3 DNA stays, 33 bases, in frame from base 1. Points the paper makes about the study in general: Even with the large sequencing depth, rarefaction of the sorted-subset datasets indicated that sequencing was incomplete. Sampling was limited to blood, and TCR repertoires in tissue likely differ from TCR repertoires in blood. When a handful of donors were compared, the shared fraction of clonotypes was about 5.5% for naive CD4, around 4% for naive CD8, 2% to 2.5% for memory CD4, and roughly 0.43% for memory CD8. The small number of donors limited the genetic and exposure-history diversity represented. Pairwise subsampling indicated that sequencing depth was expected to affect the degree of clonotype sharing among donors. Compared with non-shared clonotypes, clonotypes shared by all four sorted-subset donors had higher generation probabilities. Naive subsets generally had larger estimated clonotype richness than memory subsets did.

Healthy HIV-negative adults with no recently reported acute infections or vaccinations were included as donors. Only Caucasian adults living in Nashville, Tennessee, USA were represented among the donors. CD4+ T cells were enriched through magnetic negative selection, after which naive cells were positively selected on CD45RA and the remaining negative fraction served as the memory subset. Blood was obtained by leukapheresis, after which PBMCs were separated by Ficoll-Histopaque density gradient centrifugation and cryopreserved in liquid nitrogen vapor phase. Analytical flow cytometry was used to check the purity and quantity of every magnetically sorted T cell population. Each sorted fraction had its genomic DNA isolated and then quantified by UV absorbance on a Nanodrop 2000c.

Sequenced material: naive CD4+ T cells sorted from blood. The cell subset or site label for this specimen denotes: CD45RA+ positively selected. The TCR originated in a man younger than 35 in good health. The rearranged chain carries TRBV20-1 and TRBJ1-1; no D gene is confidently identified. CDR3 loop: CSAQGGTEAFF. The base sequence is TGCAGTGCTCAAGGAGGGACTGAAGCTTTCTTT.